This TCR beta chain comes out of a study of TIL therapy for anti-PD-1-resistant metastatic lung cancer (dated by TCRdb to the early 2020s). For context, the study as a whole: Tumors were harvested prior to any PD-1/PD-L1 blockade, after which nivolumab was administered to patients, and lymphodepletion, expanded TIL infusion and IL-2 were given to patients who progressed. The cohort was composed predominantly of lung adenocarcinoma, with several EGFR-mutant and two ALK-rearranged tumors included, and half of patients were identified as current or former smokers. Tumor and peripheral blood T cell receptor beta sequencing was used to track clonotypes across tumor, expanded TIL product and serial blood samples. Across the cohort, whole-exome sequencing showed a median non-synonymous tumor mutation burden of roughly 1.5 mutations per megabase. A median age of 54 years (range roughly 35-75) and a median tumor PD-L1 proportion score of approximately 6% were recorded among enrolled patients. Study-level results and caveats: The cohort was highly selected, with more treatment-naive, never-smoker and oncogene-addicted patients than typical, limiting generalizability. Infused TIL clonotypes partially replaced the baseline peripheral repertoire then decayed over months, with no apparent association between persistence and response. The study protocol defined all tumor marker inferences as exploratory.

Note on this clone: No antigen is known for it. Base quality data are lacking; no much larger clone is found one base away.

The time point label on this specimen signifies: pre-treatment sample, taken before nivolumab and TIL therapy. Between October 2017 and January 2020, a dual-center phase I trial enrolled adults who had stage 4 NSCLC. Samples were obtained from a single-arm, open-label phase I trial in which tumor-infiltrating lymphocyte therapy with nivolumab was evaluated in advanced non-small cell lung cancer. Blood mononuclear cells from EDTA tubes were isolated by Ficoll gradient, snap-frozen as pellets, and DNA was extracted with a Qiagen mini-prep kit. TCR beta CDR3 regions were amplified from genomic DNA with the immunoSEQ v3 hsTCRB kit using bias-controlled multiplex PCR. TCR libraries were sequenced on an Illumina NextSeq 500 to 2 million to 2.5 million read pairs for survey level or 5-6 million for deep level. Per the source publication's procedure: The immunoSEQ Analyzer software assigned V, D and J genes, filtered out non-productive sequences, and reported clonality. Repertoires were compared by productive Simpson clonality and by the Morisita overlap index of productive TRB rearrangements between infused TIL and blood. For each clone in blood, the absolute clonotype count was estimated by multiplying the lymphocyte count by the CD3+ fraction and by the clone's productive frequency. Imported from immuneACCESS, the table was reduced by TCRdb to in-frame sequences with V and J called. These copies leave out some clones; in studies compared against another copy, an unresolved V gene accounts for under half, and the cause of the remainder is not known. V, J and clone size are taken as reported in that table, and D and trimming were inferred from the DNA itself. In all, the sample holds tens of thousands of clones, and 80% to 90% of those were seen once. The ten largest make up more than 4.5% of the sample.

The cysteine opens and the phenylalanine closes a CDR3 of 13 amino acids. Only the CDR3 portion is preserved as DNA: 39 bases, with reading frame beginning at the first base. Via the germline V gene (reference sequence), CDR1 is SEHNR and CDR2 FQNEAQ. The germline ends are 12 bases apart after V is trimmed by 2 bases and J by 10 bases. This receptor chain uses TRBV7-9 and TRBJ2-1; TRBD2 is perhaps the D gene, given 5 matching bases. Sequenced material: blood, taken at baseline. This sequence was found in a person aged 25 to 80 with non-small cell lung cancer. The DNA reads TGTGCCAGCAGCTTACGCTTAGCGTACGAGCAGTTCTTC. Translated, it reads CASSLRLAYEQFF.